This is a list of T cell receptor beta chains from one sample in a study. The assay was immunoSEQ multiplex PCR, and TCRdb's table has in-frame clones only and misses some. The top ten clones hold 4% to 4.5% of a sample with 55,000 to 70,000 clones, just under 95% of them seen once. Sequenced sample: PBMCs. The receptors shown here come from a man aged 35-49 years with rheumatoid arthritis. CDR3s include the opening cysteine and the closing phenylalanine or tryptophan. The order of the fields is D gene, J gene, V gene, clone size, CDR3 protein, CDR3 DNA. A D gene is named only where the DNA matches it firmly. Some rows have no size entry. The others give once, few or many, or a class for an expanded clone.

D: -
J: TRBJ1-5
V: TRBV13
size: -
CDR3: CASSLGRGIQPQHF
DNA: TGTGCCAGCAGCTTAGGCAGGGGAATTCAGCCCCAGCATTTT

D: TRBD2
J: TRBJ2-1
V: TRBV13
size: -
CDR3: CASSSGTSGRVNNEQFF
DNA: TGTGCCAGCAGCTCCGGGACTAGCGGGAGAGTGAACAATGAGCAGTTCTTC

D: TRBD2
J: TRBJ2-2
V: TRBV3-1/TRBV3-2
size: few
CDR3: CASSQENSGSTGELFF
DNA: TGTGCCAGCAGCCAAGAGAATAGCGGGAGCACCGGGGAGCTGTTTTTT

D: TRBD1
J: TRBJ1-2
V: TRBV5-1
size: -
CDR3: CASSNEGTGGEDYGYTF
DNA: TGCGCCAGCAGCAATGAGGGGACAGGGGGTGAAGACTATGGCTACACCTTC

D: TRBD2
J: TRBJ2-2
V: TRBV20-1
size: -
CDR3: CSASRRERTGELFF
DNA: TGCAGTGCTAGTAGGCGGGAGAGGACCGGGGAGCTGTTTTTT

D: TRBD1
J: TRBJ2-7
V: TRBV29-1
size: -
CDR3: CSVAATDRSSYEQYF
DNA: TGCAGCGTGGCAGCTACGGACAGGAGCTCCTACGAGCAGTACTTC

D: -
J: TRBJ2-2
V: TRBV28
size: -
CDR3: CASSPRGRIDGELFF
DNA: TGTGCCAGCAGTCCTCGAGGGAGGATCGACGGGGAGCTGTTTTTT

D: -
J: TRBJ2-6
V: TRBV5-1
size: -
CDR3: CASSPRGTTTGANVLTF
DNA: TGCGCCAGCAGCCCGAGGGGGACTACCACTGGGGCCAACGTCCTGACTTTC

D: -
J: TRBJ2-2
V: TRBV5-8
size: few
CDR3: CASSHLHGELFF
DNA: TGTGCCAGCAGCCATTTACACGGGGAGCTGTTTTTT

D: TRBD1
J: TRBJ2-2
V: TRBV19
size: -
CDR3: CASRLRTGVVGELFF
DNA: TGTGCCAGCCGGTTGCGGACAGGGGTTGTCGGGGAGCTGTTTTTT

D: -
J: TRBJ2-7
V: TRBV7-9
size: -
CDR3: CASSPKWRGSEQYF
DNA: TGTGCCAGCAGCCCCAAGTGGAGGGGAAGCGAGCAGTACTTC

D: -
J: TRBJ1-5
V: TRBV2
size: -
CDR3: CASTDLDRNQPQHF
DNA: TGTGCCAGCACTGATCTGGACAGAAATCAGCCCCAGCATTTT

D: -
J: TRBJ2-7
V: TRBV5-1
size: -
CDR3: CASSSTPRGEQYF
DNA: TGCGCCAGCAGCTCGACCCCACGAGGCGAGCAGTACTTC

D: TRBD2
J: TRBJ2-1
V: TRBV11-3
size: -
CDR3: CASSLGTQREMDEQFF
DNA: TGTGCCAGCAGCTTAGGTACCCAGCGGGAGATGGATGAGCAGTTCTTC

D: -
J: TRBJ1-1
V: TRBV6-5
size: -
CDR3: CASSYSWVSGTEAFF
DNA: TGTGCCAGCAGTTACTCGTGGGTTTCGGGCACTGAAGCTTTCTTT

D: TRBD2
J: TRBJ2-1
V: TRBV18
size: -
CDR3: CASSPQREGLNEQFF
DNA: TGTGCCAGCTCACCACAGCGGGAGGGCCTCAATGAGCAGTTCTTC

D: TRBD1
J: TRBJ1-4
V: TRBV28
size: -
CDR3: CASRKDRATNEKLFF
DNA: TGTGCCAGCAGGAAGGACAGGGCAACTAATGAAAAACTGTTTTTT

D: TRBD2
J: TRBJ2-1
V: TRBV7-3
size: -
CDR3: CASSLFLLAERDNEQFF
DNA: TGTGCCAGCAGCTTATTCCTACTAGCGGAGAGAGACAATGAGCAGTTCTTC

D: -
J: TRBJ2-1
V: TRBV30
size: -
CDR3: CAWDWGGANNEQFF
DNA: TGTGCCTGGGATTGGGGCGGGGCCAACAATGAGCAGTTCTTC

D: -
J: TRBJ2-7
V: TRBV6-1
size: once
CDR3: CASSEDTPPYEQYF
DNA: TGTGCCAGCAGTGAAGACACCCCTCCCTACGAGCAGTACTTC

D: TRBD1
J: TRBJ2-5
V: TRBV6-6
size: -
CDR3: CASSYGRGLPETQYF
DNA: TGTGCCAGCAGTTACGGCAGGGGGCTCCCAGAGACCCAGTACTTC

D: -
J: TRBJ1-2
V: TRBV6-5
size: -
CDR3: CASSSQGSNYGYTF
DNA: TGTGCCAGCAGTTCGCAGGGGTCCAACTATGGCTACACCTTC

D: TRBD2
J: TRBJ2-7
V: TRBV9
size: -
CDR3: CASSVTSGTYEQYF
DNA: TGTGCCAGCAGCGTGACTAGCGGGACCTACGAGCAGTACTTC

D: -
J: TRBJ1-1
V: TRBV6-1
size: once
CDR3: CASSDIKGIGEAFF
DNA: TGTGCCAGCAGTGATATTAAGGGAATCGGTGAAGCTTTCTTT

D: TRBD1
J: TRBJ1-2
V: TRBV27
size: -
CDR3: CASSPDGQGPLYGYTF
DNA: TGTGCCAGCAGTCCCGACGGACAGGGCCCTCTCTATGGCTACACCTTC

D: -
J: TRBJ2-1
V: TRBV27
size: -
CDR3: CASIPPGGSSYNEQFF
DNA: TGTGCCAGCATTCCCCCCGGCGGAAGCTCCTACAATGAGCAGTTCTTC

D: -
J: TRBJ1-4
V: TRBV11-2
size: once
CDR3: CASSSPSGAEKLFF
DNA: TGTGCCAGCAGCTCGCCATCGGGAGCTGAAAAACTGTTTTTT

D: -
J: TRBJ1-1
V: TRBV6-5
size: -
CDR3: CASRAGDTEAFF
DNA: TGTGCCAGCAGGGCAGGGGACACTGAAGCTTTCTTT

D: TRBD1
J: TRBJ1-1
V: TRBV27
size: -
CDR3: CASSSSAGGTEAFF
DNA: TGTGCCAGCAGTTCCTCCGCAGGGGGCACTGAAGCTTTCTTT

D: TRBD1
J: TRBJ1-1
V: TRBV11-1
size: -
CDR3: CASSLGQGNTEAFF
DNA: TGTGCCAGCAGTTTAGGACAGGGAAACACTGAAGCTTTCTTT

D: TRBD2
J: TRBJ2-1
V: TRBV18
size: -
CDR3: CASSPPGGSNEQFF
DNA: TGTGCCAGCTCACCACCGGGAGGGTCCAATGAGCAGTTCTTC

D: TRBD1
J: TRBJ1-4
V: TRBV5-1
size: -
CDR3: CASSQTGWTNEKLFF
DNA: TGCGCCAGCAGCCAGACAGGGTGGACTAATGAAAAACTGTTTTTT

D: TRBD1
J: TRBJ1-2
V: TRBV5-6
size: -
CDR3: CASSPGRTGGYTF
DNA: TGTGCCAGCAGCCCGGGGCGGACAGGAGGCTACACCTTC

D: TRBD1
J: TRBJ1-1
V: TRBV5-1
size: -
CDR3: CASSLTGGTEAFF
DNA: TGCGCCAGCAGCTTGACAGGGGGCACTGAAGCTTTCTTT

D: -
J: TRBJ2-1
V: TRBV19
size: -
CDR3: CASSRQGYYNEQFF
DNA: TGTGCCAGTAGTAGGCAGGGGTACTACAATGAGCAGTTCTTC

D: TRBD1
J: TRBJ1-5
V: TRBV10-3
size: -
CDR3: CATNDRAGGNSNQPQHF
DNA: TGTGCCACCAACGACAGGGCAGGGGGCAATAGCAATCAGCCCCAGCATTTT